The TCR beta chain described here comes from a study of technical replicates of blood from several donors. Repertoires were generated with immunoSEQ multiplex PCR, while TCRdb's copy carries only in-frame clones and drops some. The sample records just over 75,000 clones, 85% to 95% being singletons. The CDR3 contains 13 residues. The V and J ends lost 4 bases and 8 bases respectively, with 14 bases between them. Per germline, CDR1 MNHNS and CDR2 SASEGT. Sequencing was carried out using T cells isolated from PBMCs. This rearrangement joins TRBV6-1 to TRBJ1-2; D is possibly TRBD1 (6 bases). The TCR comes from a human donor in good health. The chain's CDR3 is CASSVTGTNGYTF. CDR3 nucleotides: TGTGCCAGCAGTGTAACAGGGACGAACGGCTACACCTTC.